Included here is one TCR beta chain sequence, with context. Its antigen remains unknown. CDR1 is SGHKS, CDR2 YYEKEE, per germline (reference sequence). This CDR3 is built from 16 residues. V was cut by 4 bases and J by 2 bases, with 15 bases left in between. Regarding treatment: 15 to 20 received Ad26.COV2.S at low or high dose, single or two shots; about 5 received placebo; per-sample allocation not given. Repertoires come from day 63 after the first vaccine or placebo injection. An Ad26 vector expressing Wuhan-strain SARS-CoV-2 spike constituted the vaccine. The sample originates from a study of Ad26.COV2.S vaccination and SARS-CoV-2 variants. Whole-study context: This donor came from the COV1001 trial of Ad26.COV2.S. General observations from the study: Spike-specific TCR breadth was greater in vaccine than placebo recipients.

Using immunoSEQ multiplex PCR, the repertoire was profiled, and TCRdb retains in-frame clones only, with some absent. The table records 350,000 to 450,000 clones, around 82% of them present only once. The clonotype originates from a person aged 18 to 59 who received the Ad26.COV2.S COVID-19 vaccine or a placebo. Sequencing used peripheral blood, obtained in a trial of Ad26.COV2.S vaccine versus placebo. The chain recombines TRBV5-5 with TRBJ1-4, with D maybe TRBD1 (5 bases). Here the CDR3 reads CASSPGPARTNEKLFF. The CDR3 DNA is TGTGCCAGCAGCCCGGGACCGGCGCGGACTAATGAAAAACTGTTTTTT. Full variable domain (missing parts from reference TRBV5-5 and TRBJ1-4): DAGVTQSPTHLIKTRGQQVTLRCSPISGHKSVSWYQQVLGQGPQFIFQYYEKEERGRGNFPDRFSARQFPNYSSELNVNALLLGDSALYLCASSPGPARTNEKLFFGSGTQLSVL.